The 5 T cell receptor beta chains below all came from one sample that was sequenced in a study of patients and donors after allogeneic stem cell transplantation. TCRdb ran MiXCR on the RT-PCR reads and lists one entry per CDR3 protein. The data show about 160,000 distinct CDR3 sequences, about 40% seen once. Sequencing was done on a sample of blood, either unsorted or a sorted T cell fraction (not recorded which). All receptors come from a human donor who was either an allogeneic HSCT recipient or a stem cell or donor lymphocyte infusion donor (not recorded which). It is not recorded whose cells these are; they may come from a transplant donor.

This clonotype was counted between two and nine times. J is TRBJ1-2 and V is TRBV4-3; D is uncertain. Germline CDR1 and CDR2: LGHNA and YSLEER. The length of the CDR3 is 16 residues. Trimming took 7 bases from V and 2 from J, leaving 20 bases between them. The CDR3 DNA follows: TGCGCCAGCACCCCAAGTCATTGGCAGATCAACTATGGCTACACCTTC. It specifies CASTPSHWQINYGYTF.

This clonotype was counted ten times or more. This chain joins TRBV5-1 and TRBJ1-2; tentative D call: TRBD1 (6 bases). The CDR3 runs to 12 residues. Germline V gives CDR1 SGHRS, CDR2 YFSETQ. The V end lost 7 bases, the J end lost 6 bases, and 13 bases lay between the germline ends. The CDR3 DNA sequence: TGCGCCAGCGGACAGACAGCGGATGGCTACACCTTC. This codes for CASGQTADGYTF.

CDR3 residues: CASSLAYRAALHF. CDR3 nucleotide sequence: TGTGCCAGCAGCTTAGCGTACAGGGCGGCCCTCCACTTT. V is TRBV7-9 and J is TRBJ1-6; possible D gene TRBD1, 6 bases. Germline-derived CDR1 and CDR2 are SEHNR and FQNEAQ (reference sequence). The CDR3 spans 13 residues. With 0 bases removed from V and 14 bases from J, the gap between germline ends came to 11 bases.

The CDR3 loop reads CASSQSTGDGYTF. CDR3 DNA sequence: TGTGCCAGCAGCCAATCGACAGGGGATGGCTACACCTTC. V usage is TRBV14 and J usage is TRBJ1-2, with 8 bases that match TRBD1. CDR3 length equals 13 residues. Germline values: CDR1 SGHDN, CDR2 FVKESK. V was clipped by 2 bases and J by 6 bases; unmatched bases: 2. The full variable domain, completed using reference TRBV14 and TRBJ1-2, is EAGVTQFPSHSVIEKGQTVTLRCDPISGHDNLYWYRRVMGKEIKFLLHFVKESKQDESGMPNNRFLAERTGGTYSTLKVQPAELEDSGVYFCASSQSTGDGYTFGSGTRLTVV.

This CDR3 reads CASSTQAPTDTQYF. DNA of the CDR3: TGTGCCAGCAGTACACAGGCGCCCACAGATACGCAGTATTTT. The V gene is TRBV6-5, the J gene TRBJ2-3; perhaps TRBD1 as D (5 bases). Trimming took 5 bases from V and 2 from J, leaving 11 bases between them. The CDR3 is made up of 14 amino acids. Germline V gene lookup returns CDR1 MNHEY and CDR2 SVGAGI.